At least ten counts were recorded for the clone carrying this T cell receptor beta chain. V was shortened by 3 bases and J by 7 bases, with 16 bases between the two germline ends. This CDR3 is 14 amino acids long. Germline V gives CDR1 SGDLS, CDR2 YYNGEE. The sample is drawn from a study of CD8 T cells in ankylosing spondylitis. 5'-RACE, quantitative and with molecular barcodes, yielded the TCR beta libraries. TCRdb recomputed calls from the 5' RACE reads with MiXCR, one row per CDR3 protein. Here the sample spans about 42,000 distinct CDR3 sequences, 2.5% to 3% being singletons. The sequencing sample was made of blood, either unsorted or a sorted T cell fraction (not recorded which). The rearrangement links TRBV9 to TRBJ1-2; D is perhaps TRBD1 (6 bases). The origin of this receptor is a male donor with ankylosing spondylitis or in good health (not recorded which). In nucleotides, the CDR3 is TGTGCCAGCAGCGCCCCGGGACAAATGGGTGGCTACACCTTC. Its translation is CASSAPGQMGGYTF.